Presented here are 21 T cell receptor beta chains from one specimen sequenced in a study of T-cell memory formation after mild COVID-19. TCRdb re-called the 5' RACE reads through MiXCR, storing one row per CDR3 protein. The data show just over 400,000 distinct CDR3 sequences, more than 20% seen once. The sequencing input was PBMCs or a T cell subset sorted from them (not recorded which). These receptors were obtained from an adult woman who had mild COVID-19 (a few samples of this study predate the infection). Cell type and time point are not known.

Only a few counts were recorded for this clonotype. The chain combines TRBV29-1 with TRBJ1-1, with unresolved D. The CDR3 contains 12 residues. Germline V gives CDR1 SQVTM, CDR2 ANQGSEA. V was shortened by 4 bases and J by 0 bases, with 6 bases between the two germline ends. The CDR3 DNA is TGCAGCGTTGTGCGGATGAACACTGAAGCTTTCTTT. Translated: CSVVRMNTEAFF.

The chain joins TRBV7-9 to TRBJ2-7, with TRBD1 identical over 7 bases. The V gene end was trimmed by 3 bases and the J gene end by 3 bases; junction bases not matched to a gene: 14. Germline assignment: CDR1 SEHNR and CDR2 FQNEAQ (reference sequence). The CDR3 length is 17 residues. In nucleotides, the CDR3 is TGTGCCAGCAGCTTTGGGGCCCCGAGACAGGGACGCTACGAGCAGTACTTC. Translating gives CASSFGAPRQGRYEQYF. The full variable domain, completed using reference TRBV7-9 and TRBJ2-7, is DTGVSQNPRHKITKRGQNVTFRCDPISEHNRLYWYRQTLGQGPEFLTYFQNEAQLEKSRLLSDRFSAERPKGSFSTLEIQRTEQGDSAMYLCASSFGAPRQGRYEQYFGPGTRLTVT.

This clonotype was observed a few times. The V gene is TRBV7-8, the J gene TRBJ2-1; D may correspond to TRBD1 or TRBD2 (6 bases each). Germline V lookup: CDR1 SGHVS, CDR2 FQNEAQ. The CDR3 loop spans 14 amino acids. The V end was cut by 5 bases, the J end by 6 bases, with 14 bases between. The CDR3 spells CASSTGTLANEQFF. The CDR3 nucleotides read TGTGCCAGCAGCACAGGGACTTTAGCCAATGAGCAGTTCTTC.

This chain links TRBV12-3 or TRBV12-4 with TRBJ1-2, with D possibly matching TRBD1 (6 bases). Trimming left V 3 bases short and J 2 bases short, with 25 bases between. The CDR3 extends over 19 amino acids. Here the CDR3 DNA reads TGTGCCAGCAGTTTCGTTCTGGGGGGCGAATCGTCAGGGAACTATGGCTACACCTTC. It is translated as CASSFVLGGESSGNYGYTF.

The rearrangement uses TRBV5-1 and TRBJ1-2; D is unclear. The germline V and J ends were trimmed by 3 bases and 8 bases, with 23 bases remaining between them. Per the germline V gene, CDR1 is SGHRS and CDR2 is YFSETQ. The CDR3 runs 16 residues. CDR3 sequence (DNA): TGCGCCAGCAGCTATACTACTTCAGAGTACCAAGGGGGCTACACCTTC. This gives the protein CASSYTTSEYQGGYTF.

V gene TRBV19 combines with J gene TRBJ2-2; D is unclear. V dropped 1 base and J dropped 8 bases, with 8 bases sitting between them. Germline lookup yields CDR1 LNHDA and CDR2 SQIVND (reference sequence). The CDR3 consists of 13 residues. The CDR3 DNA follows: TGTGCCAGTAGTATAGTCCCCGGGGGGGAGCTGTTTTTT. Its translation is CASSIVPGGELFF.

The chain is built from TRBV5-6 and TRBJ2-5; D possibly corresponds to TRBD2 (6 bases). CDR3 size: 18 residues. Trimming took 1 base from V and 3 from J, leaving 22 bases between them. CDR1 and CDR2 from the germline V gene are SGHDT and YYEEEE. CDR3 sequence: CASSLPLLGGGGEETQYF. The CDR3 nucleotides are TGTGCCAGCAGCTTGCCGCTCCTGGGGGGAGGCGGCGAAGAGACCCAGTACTTC.

There are a few counts of this clonotype. This rearrangement joins TRBV7-9 to TRBJ2-1, with 11 positions matching TRBD2. Germline V lookup: CDR1 SEHNR, CDR2 FQNEAQ (reference sequence). Unmatched junction bases numbered 5, after V lost 5 bases and J lost 5 bases. The CDR3 has 15 residues. CDR3 region: CASSARLAGNNEQFF. The CDR3 region has the DNA TGTGCCAGCAGCGCCCGACTAGCGGGGAACAATGAGCAGTTCTTC.

This clonotype appeared a single time. The chain joins TRBV7-9 to TRBJ2-7; tentative D call: TRBD2 (5 bases). This CDR3 spans 15 amino acids. Per the germline V gene, CDR1 is SEHNR and CDR2 is FQNEAQ (reference sequence). V gave up 0 bases and J gave up 5 bases, with 14 bases separating them. The CDR3 is CASSLADLGSHEQYF. DNA for the CDR3: TGTGCCAGCAGCTTAGCGGACCTAGGGAGCCACGAGCAGTACTTC.

The count of this clonotype is one. This rearrangement joins TRBV29-1 to TRBJ2-1; no firm D call. The length of the CDR3 is 16 residues. V lost 5 bases, J lost 2 bases, and 19 bases lay in between. The germline V gene encodes CDR1 SQVTM and CDR2 ANQGSEA. The CDR3 bases are TGCAGCGTTTGCCGAGTGAATCCTTGCCCCTACAATGAGCAGTTCTTC. Encoded protein: CSVCRVNPCPYNEQFF.

The gene calls are TRBV6-6 and TRBJ2-3; tentative D call: TRBD1 (6 bases). Trimming took 5 bases from V and 0 from J, leaving 9 bases between them. The CDR3 is 14 residues long. Germline V CDR1 and CDR2: MNHNY, SVGAGI (reference sequence). The chain's CDR3 is CASSRGGSTDTQYF. The CDR3 coding sequence is TGTGCCAGCAGTCGAGGGGGTAGCACAGATACGCAGTATTTT.

The CDR3 DNA reads TGTGCCAGCAGCTTAGCCAACGGGGAGCTGTTTTTT. Residues: CASSLANGELFF. V usage is TRBV7-9 and J usage is TRBJ2-2; D remains ambiguous. Trimming cost V 0 bases and J 7 bases, with 3 bases left between them. This CDR3 spans 12 amino acids. CDR1 and CDR2 from the germline V gene are SEHNR and FQNEAQ (reference sequence).

In the case of this clonotype: This may come from a read error, since a much larger clone is one base off. V and J are TRBV2 and TRBJ2-7, with 8 bases fitting TRBD1. With 6 bases clipped from V and 2 bases from J, the junction kept 6 bases outside the gene matches. The CDR3 spans 14 residues. Germline V gene lookup returns CDR1 SNHLY and CDR2 FYNNEI. The CDR3 here is CASSPDRVAYEQYF. Here the CDR3 DNA reads TGTGCCAGCAGCCCGGACAGGGTCGCCTACGAGCAGTACTTC.

This clonotype showed up just a few times. The chain joins TRBV14 to TRBJ2-1; 12 nucleotides align to TRBD2. This CDR3 is built from 17 residues. Germline CDR1 SGHDN, CDR2 FVKESK. With V trimmed by 5 bases and J by 7 bases, 12 bases remained unmatched. This CDR3 reads CASSKYVMTSGGNEQFF. CDR3 sequence (DNA): TGTGCCAGCAGCAAATACGTTATGACTAGCGGGGGTAATGAGCAGTTCTTC.

The J gene is TRBJ2-3, the V gene TRBV18; D is unresolved. CDR3 size: 13 residues. V lost 1 base, J lost 4 bases, and 6 bases lay in between. Germline V CDR1 and CDR2: KGHSH, LQKENI. The CDR3 loop reads CASSPLAADTQYF. In DNA, the CDR3 is TGTGCCAGCTCACCACTCGCAGCAGATACGCAGTATTTT.

Concerning this clonotype: This may come from a read error, since a much larger clone is one base off. This sequence joins TRBV12-3 or TRBV12-4 and TRBJ1-1; the D is unclear. V lost 7 bases, J lost 0 bases, and 3 bases lay in between. The CDR3 sequence is 11 residues long. The CDR3 protein is CASTLNTEAFF. Here the CDR3 DNA reads TGTGCCAGCACCTTGAACACTGAAGCTTTCTTT.

This clonotype was recorded only once. V usage is TRBV7-2 and J usage is TRBJ2-5, with 12 bases aligning to TRBD2. Trimming removed 4 bases from V and 5 bases from J; junction bases left unmatched: 5. This CDR3 region has 15 residues. CDR1 and CDR2 (germline): SGHTA, FQGNSA. The CDR3 region has the DNA TGTGCCAGCAGCTGGACTAGCGGGGTGGGGGAGACCCAGTACTTC. Protein: CASSWTSGVGETQYF.

CDR3 sequence: CAIREGQEFNTEAFF. CDR3 nucleotides: TGTGCCATCAGGGAGGGACAGGAGTTTAACACTGAAGCTTTCTTT. The V and J genes are TRBV10-3 and TRBJ1-1; 8 bases match TRBD1. The CDR3 covers 15 residues. Trimming at V came to 6 bases and at J to 2 bases, leaving 8 bases not matched to a gene. Germline V lookup: CDR1 ENHRY, CDR2 SYGVKD.

The CDR3 loop reads CASSYGGNGYTF. The CDR3 coding sequence is TGTGCCAGCAGTTACGGTGGGAATGGCTACACCTTC. V and J are TRBV6-5 and TRBJ1-2; D unclear. V was cut by 2 bases and J by 6 bases, with 7 bases left in between. The CDR3 sequence is 12 residues long. Germline lookup yields CDR1 MNHEY and CDR2 SVGAGI.

This clonotype was counted between two and nine times. The rearrangement joins TRBV3-1 to TRBJ1-1, with D possibly matching TRBD1 (6 bases). V was cut by 4 bases and J by 5 bases, with 14 bases left in between. Germline V gene data show CDR1 as LGHDT and CDR2 as YNNKEL (reference sequence). CDR3 length: 14 amino acids. The CDR3 DNA sequence: TGTGCCAGCAGCCCAAGGGGGGGGCGGACTGAAGCTTTCTTT. Translating it yields CASSPRGGRTEAFF.

The chain has TRBV6-5 and TRBJ2-7, with TRBD2 matching 10 bases. This CDR3 comprises 14 residues. The V gene's germline CDR1 is MNHEY and CDR2 SVGAGI. The trim removed 5 bases at V and 2 bases at J, leaving 3 bases unmatched. Written as DNA, the CDR3 is TGTGCCAGCAGTCGGGGACTAGCGACCTACGAGCAGTACTTC. It encodes CASSRGLATYEQYF.